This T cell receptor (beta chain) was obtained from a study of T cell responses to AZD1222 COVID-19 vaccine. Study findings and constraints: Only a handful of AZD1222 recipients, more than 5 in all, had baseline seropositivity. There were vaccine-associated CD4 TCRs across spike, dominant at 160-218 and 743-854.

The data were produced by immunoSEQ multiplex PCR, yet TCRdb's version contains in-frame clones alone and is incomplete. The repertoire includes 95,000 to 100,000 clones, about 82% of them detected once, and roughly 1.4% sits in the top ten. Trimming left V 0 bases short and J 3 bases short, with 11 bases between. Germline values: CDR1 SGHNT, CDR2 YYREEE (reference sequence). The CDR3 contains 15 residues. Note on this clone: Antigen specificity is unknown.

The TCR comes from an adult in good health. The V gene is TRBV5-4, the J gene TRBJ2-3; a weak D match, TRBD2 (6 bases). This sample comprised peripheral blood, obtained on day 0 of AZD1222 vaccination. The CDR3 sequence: CASSLDGRMTDTQYF. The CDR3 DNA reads TGTGCCAGCAGCTTGGACGGGAGAATGACAGATACGCAGTATTTT.